These T cell receptor beta chains were read from a single sample in a study of OX40 agonist ivuxolimab in advanced cancers. Profiling relied on immunoSEQ multiplex PCR, and the TCRdb table lists in-frame clones only, not all of them. The sample gives 57,000 or so clones, roughly 83% of which show up once; over 2% is in the top ten. The sequencing used CD4+ or CD8+ T cells sorted from blood, collected in a trial of the OX40 agonist ivuxolimab. The receptor set was obtained from an adult with an advanced solid tumor such as melanoma, head and neck, liver or kidney cancer. Each CDR3 is given with its conserved first and last residue. The D gene is left open where the match is weak. Rows may omit the clone size; those that give it use once, few, many or a size class.

v_gene: TRBV7-9; d_gene: TRBD1; abundance: few; j_gene: TRBJ1-1; CDR3nt: TGTGCCAGCAGCGGGGACCGGGACAGGGATATGGCTTTCTTT; CDR3aa: CASSGDRDRDMAFF
v_gene: TRBV10-3; d_gene: TRBD2; abundance: NA; j_gene: TRBJ2-7; CDR3nt: TGTGCCATCAGTGGCGGGAGTGAGCAGTACTTC; CDR3aa: CAISGGSEQYF
v_gene: TRBV4-1; d_gene: TRBD1; abundance: NA; j_gene: TRBJ2-7; CDR3nt: TGCGCCAGCAGCCAAGATGAACAGGGGTCTATCTACGAGCAGTACTTC; CDR3aa: CASSQDEQGSIYEQYF
v_gene: TRBV5-1; d_gene: NA; abundance: NA; j_gene: TRBJ1-6; CDR3nt: TGCGCCAGCAGCTTGGGAGACGATAATTCACCCCTCCACTTT; CDR3aa: CASSLGDDNSPLHF
v_gene: TRBV6-5; d_gene: TRBD2; abundance: NA; j_gene: TRBJ2-3; CDR3nt: TGTGCCAGCAGAGGACTAGCGGGCAGCACAGATACGCAGTATTTT; CDR3aa: CASRGLAGSTDTQYF
v_gene: TRBV6-1; d_gene: NA; abundance: NA; j_gene: TRBJ2-5; CDR3nt: TGTGCCACAGAATTTGTCCGAGAAGAGACCCAGTACTTC; CDR3aa: CATEFVREETQYF
v_gene: TRBV30; d_gene: NA; abundance: NA; j_gene: TRBJ1-1; CDR3nt: TGTGCCTGGAGTTCCACCACTGCGAACACTGAAGCTTTCTTT; CDR3aa: CAWSSTTANTEAFF
v_gene: TRBV7-6; d_gene: NA; abundance: NA; j_gene: TRBJ2-5; CDR3nt: TGTGCCAGCAGCCGGGTGGGCCTCCAAGAGACCCAGTACTTC; CDR3aa: CASSRVGLQETQYF